This TCR beta chain came from a study of T cells after yellow fever vaccination. TCRdb called the 5' RACE reads again in MiXCR, with one record for every CDR3 protein. Here the sample spans 150,000 to 200,000 distinct CDR3 sequences, approximately 6.7% being singletons. Study-wide results and caveats: Within FACS-sorted repertoires, abundant clonotypes contaminating from the bulk population could be present.

Notes on this clonotype: What it binds is unknown.

This material consisted of CD4+ T cells sorted from PBMCs, taken about 5 days after the first yellow fever vaccination. The sequence was obtained from a man aged 18 to 35 who received the YFV17D yellow fever vaccine.

DNA for the CDR3: TGTGCCAGCAGCGTGGACAGGCTTTCACCCCTCCACTTT. It codes for CASSVDRLSPLHF. The gene calls are TRBV9 and TRBJ1-6; 7 bases agree with TRBD1. V was clipped by 2 bases and J by 9 bases; unmatched bases: 2. There are 13 residues in the CDR3. Germline V gene lookup returns CDR1 SGDLS and CDR2 YYNGEE.